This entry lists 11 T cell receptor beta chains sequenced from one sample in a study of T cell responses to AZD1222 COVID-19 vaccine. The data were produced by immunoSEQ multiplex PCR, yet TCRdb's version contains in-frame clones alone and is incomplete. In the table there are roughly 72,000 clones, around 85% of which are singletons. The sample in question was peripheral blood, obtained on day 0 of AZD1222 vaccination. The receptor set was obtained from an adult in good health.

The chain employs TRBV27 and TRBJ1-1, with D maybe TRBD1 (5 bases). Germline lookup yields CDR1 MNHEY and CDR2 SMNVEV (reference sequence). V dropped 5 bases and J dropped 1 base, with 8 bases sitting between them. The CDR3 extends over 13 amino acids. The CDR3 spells CASSLQANTEAFF. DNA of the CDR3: TGTGCCAGCAGTCTACAGGCGAACACTGAAGCTTTCTTT.

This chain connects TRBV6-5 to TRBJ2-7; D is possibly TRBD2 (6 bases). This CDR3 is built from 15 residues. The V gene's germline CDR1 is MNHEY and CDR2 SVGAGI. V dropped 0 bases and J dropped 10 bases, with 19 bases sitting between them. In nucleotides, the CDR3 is TGTGCCAGCAGTTACTCGAAGGTCGTAGCGGCCCCCCAGTACTTC. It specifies CASSYSKVVAAPQYF.

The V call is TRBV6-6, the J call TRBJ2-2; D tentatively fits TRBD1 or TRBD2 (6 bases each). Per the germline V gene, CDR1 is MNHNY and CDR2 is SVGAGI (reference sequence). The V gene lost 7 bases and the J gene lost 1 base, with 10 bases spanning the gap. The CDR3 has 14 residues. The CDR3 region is CASTKGGNTGELFF. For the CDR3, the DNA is TGTGCCAGCACGAAGGGGGGGAACACCGGGGAGCTGTTTTTT.

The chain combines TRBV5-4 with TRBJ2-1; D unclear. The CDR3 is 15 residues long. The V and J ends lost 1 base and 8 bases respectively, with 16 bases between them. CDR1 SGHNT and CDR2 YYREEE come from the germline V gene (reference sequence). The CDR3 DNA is TGTGCCAGCAGCTTGATCAGGTTCACCCCCGATGAGCAGTTCTTC. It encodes CASSLIRFTPDEQFF. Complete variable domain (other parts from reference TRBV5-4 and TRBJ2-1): ETGVTQSPTHLIKTRGQQVTLRCSSQSGHNTVSWYQQALGQGPQFIFQYYREEENGRGNFPPRFSGLQFPNYSSELNVNALELDDSALYLCASSLIRFTPDEQFFGPGTRLTVL.

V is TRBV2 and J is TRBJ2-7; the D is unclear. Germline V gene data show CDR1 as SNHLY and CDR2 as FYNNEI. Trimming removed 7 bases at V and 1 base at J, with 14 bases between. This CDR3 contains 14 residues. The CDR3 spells CASKYEQSSYEQYF. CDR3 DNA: TGTGCCAGCAAATATGAACAGTCTTCCTACGAGCAGTACTTC.

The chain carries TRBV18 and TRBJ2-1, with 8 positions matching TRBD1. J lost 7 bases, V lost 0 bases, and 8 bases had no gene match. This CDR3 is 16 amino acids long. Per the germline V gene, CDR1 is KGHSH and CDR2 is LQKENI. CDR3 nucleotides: TGTGCCAGCTCACCACCTTGGGCAGGGGGCCGGAATGAGCAGTTCTTC. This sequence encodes CASSPPWAGGRNEQFF.

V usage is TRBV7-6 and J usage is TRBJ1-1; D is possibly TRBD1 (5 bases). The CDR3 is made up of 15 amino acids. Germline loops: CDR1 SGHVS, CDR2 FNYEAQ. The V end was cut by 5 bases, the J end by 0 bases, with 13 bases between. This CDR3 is CASSGSAGVNTEAFF. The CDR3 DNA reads TGTGCCAGCAGCGGATCTGCGGGGGTGAACACTGAAGCTTTCTTT.

The CDR3, as DNA: TGTGCCAGCAGCTTAGGTGGCAGGAGGGTAGATGGCTACACCTTC. It encodes CASSLGGRRVDGYTF. The chain combines TRBV11-2 with TRBJ1-2; unclear D gene. Germline CDR1 SGHAT, CDR2 FQNNGV. V dropped 1 base and J dropped 6 bases, with 15 bases sitting between them. The CDR3 is 15 amino acids.

CDR3 DNA: TGTGCCAGCAGCTTGGGGGGAGTGGTGGAGACCCAGTACTTC. Translation gives CASSLGGVVETQYF. The chain carries TRBV5-5 and TRBJ2-5, with D possibly matching TRBD2 (5 bases). The CDR3 length is 14 residues. CDR1 is SGHKS, CDR2 YYEKEE, per germline (reference sequence). Trimming cost V 0 bases and J 5 bases, with 11 bases left between them. The full variable domain, its missing parts supplied by reference TRBV5-5 and TRBJ2-5, is DAGVTQSPTHLIKTRGQQVTLRCSPISGHKSVSWYQQVLGQGPQFIFQYYEKEERGRGNFPDRFSARQFPNYSSELNVNALLLGDSALYLCASSLGGVVETQYFGPGTRLLVL.

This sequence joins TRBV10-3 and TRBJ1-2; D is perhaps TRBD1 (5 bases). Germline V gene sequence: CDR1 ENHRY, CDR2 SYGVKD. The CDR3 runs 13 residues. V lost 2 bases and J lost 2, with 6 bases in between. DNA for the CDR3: TGTGCCATCAGTGAGGAGGGGAACTATGGCTACACCTTC. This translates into CAISEEGNYGYTF.

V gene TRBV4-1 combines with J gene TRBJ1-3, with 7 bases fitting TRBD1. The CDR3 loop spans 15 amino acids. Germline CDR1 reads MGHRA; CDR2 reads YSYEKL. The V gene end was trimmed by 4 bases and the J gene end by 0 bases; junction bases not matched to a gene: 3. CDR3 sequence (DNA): TGCGCCAGCAGCCCAGGGACAGACTCTGGAAACACCATATATTTT. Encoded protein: CASSPGTDSGNTIYF.